The 9 T cell receptor beta chains below come from one sample, sequenced in a study of control samples from healthy donors and cancer patients. Repertoires were generated with immunoSEQ multiplex PCR, while TCRdb's copy carries only in-frame clones and drops some. The sample gives about 250,000 clones, around 80% of which show up once; about an eighth is in the top ten. Specimen: PBMCs. The origin of the receptors is a woman aged 55-70 years with lung cancer.

This clone was found once. Other DNA sequences in the sample encode the same CDR3. The chain employs TRBV19 and TRBJ1-6, with D maybe TRBD1 (6 bases). This CDR3 has 15 residues. Germline assignment: CDR1 LNHDA and CDR2 SQIVND (reference sequence). The germline V and J ends were trimmed by 6 bases and 5 bases, with 14 bases remaining between them. CDR3 loop: CASSITQGNNSPLHF. CDR3 nucleotide sequence: TGTGCCAGTAGCATCACGCAGGGGAATAATTCACCCCTCCACTTT.

This sequence joins TRBV19 and TRBJ2-1; 7 bases align to TRBD2. The V segment lost 1 base and the J segment 6 bases; nucleotides outside the gene matches: 3. The germline gives CDR1 LNHDA, CDR2 SQIVND (reference sequence). The CDR3 has 14 residues. CDR3 region: CASSIGLAFNEQFF. The DNA of the CDR3 is TGTGCCAGTAGTATAGGACTAGCATTCAATGAGCAGTTCTTC. The variable domain in full, with the rest retrieved from reference TRBV19 and TRBJ2-1, is DGGITQSPKYLFRKEGQNVTLSCEQNLNHDAMYWYRQDPGQGLRLIYYSQIVNDFQKGDIAEGYSVSREKKESFPLTVTSAQKNPTAFYLCASSIGLAFNEQFFGPGTRLTVL.

This chain joins TRBV6-5 and TRBJ2-1; D gene unclear. The CDR3 is 11 amino acids. The V gene's germline CDR1 is MNHEY and CDR2 SVGAGI. V was clipped by 6 bases and J by 8 bases, with 8 bases between them. This chain's CDR3 is CASRRLDEQFF. CDR3 in DNA: TGTGCCAGCAGGAGACTGGATGAGCAGTTCTTC.

The gene calls are TRBV27 and TRBJ1-2; tentative D call: TRBD1 (5 bases). V was cut by 3 bases and J by 2 bases, with 10 bases left in between. The CDR3 has 14 residues. CDR1 is MNHEY, CDR2 SMNVEV, per germline (reference sequence). DNA of the CDR3: TGTGCCAGCAGTTTGGGGGGGTCCAACTATGGCTACACCTTC. It specifies CASSLGGSNYGYTF.

The V and J genes are TRBV7-3 and TRBJ2-3; the D gene is possibly TRBD1 (5 bases). Germline-derived CDR1 and CDR2 are SGHTA and FQGTGA. This CDR3 is 13 amino acids long. The V end lost 1 base, the J end lost 5 bases, and 7 bases lay between the germline ends. The CDR3: CASSLRTQDTQYF. CDR3 bases: TGTGCCAGCAGCTTAAGGACACAAGATACGCAGTATTTT.

This chain uses TRBV6-2 or TRBV6-3 with TRBJ2-3; a weak D match, TRBD1 (5 bases). The V gene lost 6 bases and the J gene lost 0 bases, with 19 bases spanning the gap. CDR3 length equals 17 residues. The germline gives CDR1 MNHEY, CDR2 SVGEGT. CDR3 amino acids: CASSLRAQQGSTDTQYF. CDR3 nucleotides: TGTGCCAGCAGCCTCAGGGCTCAACAAGGTAGCACAGATACGCAGTATTTT.

The CDR3 DNA reads as TGTGCCACCAGCAGAGAGAGACGGCTCTATGGCTACACCTTC. As protein: CATSRERRLYGYTF. The V gene is TRBV15, the J gene TRBJ1-2; no clear D. V shed 0 bases and J shed 4 bases, with 9 bases lying between them. This CDR3 is 14 amino acids long. Germline assignment: CDR1 LNHNV and CDR2 YYDKDF (reference sequence).

The genes are TRBV5-4 and TRBJ1-6, with 9 bases identical to TRBD1. Germline V CDR1 and CDR2: SGHNT, YYREEE (reference sequence). After removal of 7 bases from V and 11 bases from J, the junction contained 13 bases not matched to a gene. This CDR3 comprises 15 residues. The CDR3 region has the DNA TGTGCCAGCTTCAACGCCGGGACAGGGCGGACACCCCTCCACTTT. Its protein is CASFNAGTGRTPLHF.

This clone was found once. CDR3 loop: CASSPNNGQTQYF. CDR3 bases: TGTGCCAGCAGTCCCAATAATGGGCAGACCCAGTACTTC. This chain joins TRBV7-9 and TRBJ2-5; no clear D. Trimming pared 6 bases from V and 6 bases from J, leaving 14 bases between. CDR1 and CDR2 (germline): SEHNR, FQNEAQ (reference sequence). This CDR3 region has 13 residues.